This T cell receptor (beta chain) was captured in a study of early T cells in non-severe SARS-CoV-2 infection. Tagging with unique molecular identifiers was applied to individual cDNA molecules. TCRdb re-called the 5' RACE reads with MiXCR, one entry per CDR3 protein. The data show tens of thousands of distinct CDR3 sequences, roughly 4.4% seen once. Regarding the study as a whole: Comparison of clonotypes with VDJdb favored anti-spike CD8 responses while missing private and CD4 specificities.

This clonotype was detected many times. Its antigen is not known. V was trimmed by 1 base and J by 5 bases, leaving 14 bases between them. The CDR3 loop spans 15 amino acids. Germline values: CDR1 SEHNR, CDR2 FQNEAQ (reference sequence). The sequence derives from an adult who was a healthcare worker with PCR-confirmed SARS-CoV-2 infection or an uninfected control (not recorded which). Input material: whole blood. The V call is TRBV7-9, the J call TRBJ1-1, with TRBD1 as a possible D gene (6 bases). The CDR3 spells CASSLGDTAGTEAFF. CDR3 nucleotides: TGTGCCAGCAGCTTAGGGGACACCGCAGGAACTGAAGCTTTCTTT.